Given below is one T cell receptor (beta chain) in context. Its antigen target is currently unknown. Base-call qualities are not available, and no considerably larger clone is one nucleotide away. This sample was included in a study of cytomegalovirus exposure and HLA in healthy donors (dated by TCRdb to the late 2010s). Regarding the research as a whole: According to an earlier analysis of a few hundred of the donors, about 170 million T cells yielded 90 million to 130 million unique TCR beta sequences and 276 Gb of sequence data. An early release that covered several hundred HLA-typed donors contained approximately 300 gigabases of sequencing data and 85 million to 100 million unique TCR sequences. Of the roughly 400 genotyped donors, more than 75% were placed in the genetic ancestry cluster associated with self-reported Caucasian donors. The aim of the study was to test whether cataloging public T cell receptors could identify signatures of past pathogen exposure. The study profiled the T cell repertoires of hundreds of subjects by immunosequencing and related them to cytomegalovirus serostatus. Along with the approximately 650-subject first cohort, a separate validation cohort of over 90 different subjects was used. The study combined high-throughput TCR immunosequencing, statistical association of individual TCRs with disease status, and machine learning to predict cytomegalovirus infection status. A later analysis re-examined previously published TCR beta repertoires from more than 600 donors and added high-resolution HLA genotyping to investigate patterns of TCR occurrence. Rather than drawing on any new phenotypic data, the later analysis identified candidate immune exposures from TCR beta sequences and the way those sequences occurred across donors. An earlier analysis of 587 of the donors used high-throughput TCR beta sequencing to judge whether each TCR beta V gene segment behaved as functional or pseudogenic. Donor age, sex, ethnicity and CMV serostatus were collected together with the repertoire data. Genome-wide SNP genotypes for about 65% of the 666 donors were used in a later genetic analysis, which treated that subset as a discovery cohort. All discovery cohort repertoires had been generated using a single sequencing platform. HLA typing included class I and class II loci at four-digit resolution. Typing coverage differed by locus: A, B, C, DRB1 and DQB1 were typed in about 629-630 donors, DQA1 in 522, DPA1 in 600 to 610, and DPB1 in 400 to 480. A handful of DR-DQ haplotypes were handled as single units for association and clustering because linkage in the cohort was strong. Across some 400 genotyped donors of the cohort, an average of approximately 240,000 unique TCR beta nucleotide sequences per donor were sequenced, and around 19% of those sequences were non-productive. Study-level results and caveats: The classifier was reported to diagnose cytomegalovirus status with high specificity and sensitivity in both the original cohort and the validation cohort. An earlier analysis of roughly 570 of the donors showed that most TCR beta V segments appeared in productive rearrangements either about 90% or about 30% of the time, which broadly matched IMGT annotations. V-gene and J-gene trimming of TCR beta chains was associated with a missense DCLRE1C variant in a later genetic analysis, and the association was replicated in an independent cohort. When HLA alleles, especially DR and DQ, strongly co-occurred, TCR associations were difficult to assign to individual alleles. The authors suggested that the approach could potentially be generalized to other disease states and immunological phenotypes. The cohort was sequenced for TCR beta chains only, and without alpha or paired-chain data the features that could be detected were limited. A further reported finding was that TCR beta sequences accurately predicted the HLA-A and HLA-B alleles for most subjects in the first cohort. Three of the identified cytomegalovirus-associated TCR beta chains were confirmed in vitro to be specific for cytomegalovirus antigens. HLA typing was unavailable for some donors at each locus, so association tests used only the typed subset. The 87-base-pair reads could not distinguish some IMGT-functional V segments, including TRBV6-2 and TRBV6-3, so those segments were excluded. Correlated functional status among segregating V segments might reflect linkage disequilibrium, but an unknown experimental factor could not be ruled out. While some public TCRs were present in many individuals, most TCR sequences turned up only very rarely across donors. In the study, 150 to 200 TCR beta chains were listed as associated with cytomegalovirus. The earlier analysis of about 600 of the donors excluded some 15 rarely observed V segments, including chromosome 9 orphons, because counts were too low. Immune exposure information for the cohort was limited to CMV serostatus. According to a later analysis, most CMV-associated TCR beta chains appeared to be HLA-restricted, and the HLA associations seemed to be driven largely by CMV exposure. Sequencing depth was assumed to be roughly uniform across donors in the presence/absence analyses, though that assumption may not hold. In a later genetic analysis, fewer N-insertions in productive TCRs were reported among donors in an Asian-associated ancestry cluster than the roughly 640-donor mean. A later analysis associated some 17,000 TCR beta sequences with specific HLA alleles at a false discovery rate of 0.05. In a later analysis, HLA-associated TCR beta chains were found to be more clonally expanded and to have lower generation probabilities than equally common non-associated chains. In a later analysis, several top co-occurrence clusters were reported to appear linked to parvovirus B19, influenza, CMV and Epstein-Barr virus. According to a later analysis, TCR association rates differed among HLA loci, with DRB1 alleles showing the most associated TCRs and HLA-C alleles showing the fewest. A cluster of highly shared sequence variants was judged likely to be a technical artifact of the sequencing pipeline.

Receptors were amplified or captured by the immunoSEQ multiplex PCR assay. For the multiplex PCR, a mixture combining 60 forward primers for TCR Vbeta segments and 13 reverse primers for TCR Jbeta segments was used. Amplification of the CDR3 region of rearranged TCR beta genes was performed with a multiplex PCR assay on genomic DNA. The Illumina HiSeq System was used to sequence the amplified TCR beta libraries as 87-base-pair reads. The authors' pipeline ran thus. A later analysis counted approximately 74 million unique TCR beta chains across the 640 or so repertoires, and roughly 11 million of these chains were shared by at least two donors. Raw reads were error-corrected and collapsed into unique sequences by a nearest-neighbor algorithm in which closely related sequences were merged to remove PCR and sequencing errors. CDR3 sequences were aligned to IMGT reference sequences to assign V, D and J gene segments. For a sequence to be retained, a match of at least six nucleotides to both a V gene segment and a J gene segment was required. Rearrangements were classified as productive when the CDR3 lacked stop codons and remained in frame with V and J, and all other rearrangements were classified as non-productive. Following IMGT convention, CDR3 was defined as the stretch from the second conserved V-encoded cysteine to the conserved J-encoded phenylalanine. The earlier analysis of some 540 of the donors excluded any sequence lacking an unambiguous match to a single V gene segment. In an earlier analysis of several hundred of the donors, V segments were called functional above 56.7% productive rearrangements and were called segregating when the between-donor standard deviation exceeded 5%. A statistical classification framework was developed to diagnose cytomegalovirus status using the catalog of TCR beta chain sequences. In a later analysis, V and J genes were assigned by comparing TCR nucleotide sequences against IMGT/GENE-DB human TR gene sequences. Using the TCRdist pipeline, a later analysis assigned CDR3 sequences along with most-parsimonious VDJ recombination scenarios. In a later analysis, every TCR beta chain was defined by the combination of its CDR3 amino acid sequence and its V-gene family, and reads without a unique V-gene family were dropped. To address suspected cross-contamination and a sequencing artifact, a later analysis removed 550 to 750 highly shared, low-generation-probability nucleotide sequences. A later analysis calculated a clonal expansion index for each public chain from normalized within-repertoire ranks of inferred template counts. Generation probabilities in a later analysis came from a VDJ recombination model fitted to out-of-frame rearrangements, and those results were checked against IGoR. A later analysis scored TCR-TCR, TCR-HLA and TCR-CMV co-occurrence with hypergeometric tests, applying a repertoire-size bias correction to TCR pairs. To estimate false discovery rates, a later analysis permuted the HLA or CMV assignments 20 times. In a later analysis, co-occurring TCRs were grouped using DBSCAN, and TCRdist sequence similarity was added for clustering within HLA-allele-positive subsets. Repertoires with fewer than 30,000 or more than 120,000 public chains were left out of co-occurrence clustering, as were four to six repertoires with anomalous nucleotide sharing. Drawn from immuneACCESS, this table holds only the in-frame rearrangements with V and J called that TCRdb kept. Clones are partly lost; checked studies trace under half to an unresolved V gene and leave the rest unexplained. V and J calls and clone size come straight from that table; D and trimming were deduced from the DNA. The sample table records around 130,000 clones; over 75% of these occur just once. Of the sample, around 0.5% is held by the ten largest clones.

CDR3 length: 14 amino acids, cysteine to phenylalanine. The sequence is cut down to CDR3 DNA, 42 bases in frame from base 1. Trimming costs V 2 bases and J 5 bases, and their ends lie 10 bases apart. The germline V gene encodes CDR1 MNHEY and CDR2 SVGAGI. The cohort comprised several hundred healthy bone marrow donors. All cohort members were sampled while nominally healthy, although unrecorded immune exposures were likely present. The donor was CMV seronegative and was included in the group of over 300 seronegative cohort members. Every donor gave a peripheral blood sample, and the peripheral blood mononuclear cells from that sample were used for TCR beta sequencing. Genomic DNA was extracted from the blood cell samples with the Qiagen DNeasy Blood Extraction Kit.

Recombination linked TRBV6-5 to TRBJ2-1, with TRBD2 perhaps the D gene, on 6 matching bases. The specimen was PBMCs. This TCR was recovered from a woman aged 40 to 55 in good health and CMV-seronegative. The bases read TGTGCCAGCAGTTACAGCGGGTCCCACAATGAGCAGTTCTTC. Its protein reads: CASSYSGSHNEQFF.